The clone carrying this T cell receptor (beta chain) has a handful of counts. Its target is unknown. Among ophthalmopathy patients, the Clinical Activity Score reached at least 3, the NOSPECS grade reached at least 4, and duration remained under 3 months. Exclusion of patients followed from uncontrolled infection, other autoimmune disease, pregnancy or lactation. The data are from a study of T cells in Graves' hyperthyroidism and ophthalmopathy. At the level of the study: Prior to any treatment, at the point of initial diagnosis, peripheral blood was collected. Whole-study findings and limits: A model built on 13 V-J features separated ophthalmopathy from stable hyperthyroidism.

Germline V lookup: CDR1 LNHDA, CDR2 SQIVND (reference sequence). The CDR3 extends over 19 amino acids. Trimming at V came to 5 bases and at J to 5 bases, leaving 20 bases not matched to a gene. Authors of the study amplified TCR beta CDR3 regions from RNA transcripts. RT-PCR in the first round (using the HTBI primer set) targeted the TCR CDR3. Each CDR3 protein gets one entry after TCRdb re-called the multiplex PCR reads with MiXCR. The sample lists roughly 650,000 distinct CDR3 sequences; about a sixth were seen once. The sequencing sample was made of blood. The chain uses TRBV19 and TRBJ1-1; TRBD1 matches 10 bases. The TCR was taken from a middle-aged woman with Graves' ophthalmopathy. CDR3 DNA: TGTGCCAGTAGTCCCAGGACAGGGGGGTTGACTAGGCCGAATACTGAAGCTTTCTTT. Amino acid sequence: CASSPRTGGLTRPNTEAFF.